This record concerns one T cell receptor beta chain sequence. Germline assignment: CDR1 SGHRS and CDR2 YFSETQ. The CDR3 is 17 residues long. The ends were cut back, 3 bases at V and 0 bases at J, with 16 bases in the middle. This sample is part of a study of blood T cell repertoires in COVID-19. About the study: Sites in the United States, Italy and Spain provided acute and convalescent COVID-19 samples. From T cells, B-cell-depleted T cells, or PBMCs came the material, which was cDNA or gDNA.

Original methodology: Quantification of nucleated cells was approximated via reference gene primer amplification. The protocol was immunoSEQ multiplex PCR, while the TCRdb copy is restricted to in-frame clones and leaves out a portion. V and J calls and clone size come straight from that table; D and trimming were deduced from the DNA. The sample comprises hundreds of thousands of clones, approximately 85% of which are singletons, and 9.4% rests with the top ten. The chain carries TRBV5-1 and TRBJ2-1; possibly TRBD1 for D (5 bases). The sample comprised peripheral blood. The receptor comes from a man aged 18-30 years with active or convalescent COVID-19. The chain's CDR3 is CASSSKLTGYSYNEQFF. The CDR3 DNA sequence: TGCGCCAGCAGCTCCAAGTTAACAGGTTACTCCTACAATGAGCAGTTCTTC.